The rows below give T cell receptor beta chains drawn from one sample of a study of T cells in Graves' hyperthyroidism and ophthalmopathy. MiXCR, run by TCRdb on the multiplex PCR reads, gives a single entry per CDR3 protein. The table records 550,000 to 650,000 distinct CDR3 sequences, approximately 14% of them present only once. Sequenced: blood. These receptors were taken from a woman aged 25 to 39 with Graves' hyperthyroidism that later progressed to Graves' ophthalmopathy. CDR3s include the opening cysteine and the closing phenylalanine or tryptophan. The order of the fields is clone size, D gene, V gene, J gene, CDR3 protein, CDR3 DNA. A D gene is named only where the DNA matches it firmly. Only some rows state a clone size, as once, few, many or a class for expanded clones.

few,-,TRBV5-8,TRBJ1-4,CASSFGGQGDEKLFF,TGTGCCAGCAGCTTCGGGGGGCAGGGCGATGAAAAACTGTTTTTT
many,TRBD2,TRBV15,TRBJ2-7,CATSRDGLGGLAFEQYF,TGTGCCACCAGCAGAGATGGCTTAGGGGGACTAGCCTTCGAGCAGTACTTC
many,-,TRBV7-3,TRBJ2-3,CASSLVGGADTQYF,TGTGCCAGCAGCTTAGTGGGCGGGGCAGATACGCAGTATTTT
-,-,TRBV19,TRBJ2-6,CASRLQSSGANVLTF,TGTGCCAGTAGACTTCAATCTTCTGGGGCCAACGTCCTGACTTTC
once,-,TRBV10-2,TRBJ2-1,CASSELRVRSSNEQFF,TGCGCCAGCAGTGAGCTGCGGGTCCGTTCCTCCAATGAGCAGTTCTTC
few,-,TRBV30,TRBJ1-5,CAWSVKGRGQPQHF,TGTGCCTGGAGTGTAAAGGGACGCGGGCAGCCCCAGCATTTT
many,TRBD1,TRBV27,TRBJ2-5,CASRTGGRWETQYF,TGTGCCAGCAGGACAGGGGGCAGGTGGGAGACCCAGTACTTC
-,-,TRBV27,TRBJ1-6,CASRTRQAYNSPLHF,TGTGCCAGCAGGACTCGACAGGCATATAATTCACCCCTCCACTTT
few,TRBD2,TRBV20-1,TRBJ2-2,CSAIGLAGELFF,TGCAGTGCTATAGGACTAGCCGGGGAGCTGTTTTTT
-,-,TRBV4-2,TRBJ2-5,CASSPDADRLETQYF,TGTGCCAGCAGCCCAGATGCGGACCGTCTTGAGACCCAGTACTTC
once,-,TRBV20-1,TRBJ2-2,CSARDHPSGTSAGELFF,TGCAGTGCTAGAGACCACCCATCCGGGACCTCGGCCGGGGAGCTGTTTTTT
many,-,TRBV28,TRBJ1-1,CASSLDREAFF,TGTGCCAGCAGTTTAGACAGGGAAGCTTTCTTT
many,-,TRBV2,TRBJ1-5,CASSGAPGRNQPQHF,TGTGCCAGCAGTGGAGCCCCCGGGCGCAATCAGCCCCAGCATTTT
few,TRBD1,TRBV19,TRBJ2-7,CASSPGDRRFFYEQYF,TGTGCCAGTAGTCCAGGGGACAGGCGGTTTTTTTACGAGCAGTACTTC
many,-,TRBV28,TRBJ2-1,CASSKAIQGLDEQFF,TGTGCCAGCTCAAAGGCGATACAGGGTCTGGATGAGCAGTTCTTC
-,TRBD2,TRBV24-1,TRBJ2-1,CATSDFGMTSGSSFYNGQFF,TGTGCCACCAGTGATTTTGGGATGACTAGCGGGAGTTCATTTTACAATGGGCAGTTCTTC
-,-,TRBV9,TRBJ1-1,CASSAQGPGTEAFF,TGTGCCAGCAGCGCACAGGGTCCGGGTACTGAAGCTTTCTTT
many,-,TRBV19,TRBJ1-2,CASSGGSGYGYTF,TGTGCCAGTAGTGGTGGGAGTGGCTATGGCTACACCTTC
many,TRBD1,TRBV2,TRBJ2-7,CASRSGQTYEQYF,TGTGCCAGCAGATCGGGACAGACCTACGAGCAGTACTTC
many,-,TRBV30,TRBJ1-6,CAWIPGQNSPLHF,TGTGCCTGGATCCCAGGACAGAATTCACCCCTCCACTTT